These 32 T cell receptor beta chains share one sample of origin, sequenced in a study of OX40 agonist ivuxolimab in advanced cancers. The method was immunoSEQ multiplex PCR; TCRdb's version includes in-frame clones alone and lacks a portion of them. The data contain some 60,000 clones, roughly nine tenths of them singletons. Sample: CD4+ or CD8+ T cells sorted from blood, taken in a trial of the OX40 agonist ivuxolimab. The receptor source for this set is an adult with an advanced solid tumor such as melanoma, head and neck, liver or kidney cancer.

The rearrangement joins TRBV30 to TRBJ2-5; 12 positions agree with TRBD2. The CDR3 loop spans 14 amino acids. V dropped 3 bases and J dropped 5; count of bases not matched to a gene: 4. Germline lookup yields CDR1 GTSNPN and CDR2 SVGIG (reference sequence). CDR3 in DNA: TGTGCCTGGAGGACTAGCGGGAGTTGGGAGACCCAGTACTTC. Translated: CAWRTSGSWETQYF. The variable domain in full, with the rest retrieved from reference TRBV30 and TRBJ2-5, is SQTIHQWPATLVQPVGSPLSLECTVEGTSNPNLYWYRQAAGRGLQLLFYSVGIGQISSEVPQNLSASRPQDRQFILSSKKLLLSDSGFYLCAWRTSGSWETQYFGPGTRLLVL.

The gene calls are TRBV7-9 and TRBJ1-2; D perhaps matches TRBD1 (5 bases). V was trimmed by 5 bases and J by 6 bases, leaving 7 bases between them. The CDR3 is 11 residues long. CDR1 and CDR2 (germline): SEHNR, FQNEAQ (reference sequence). The CDR3 coding sequence is TGTGCCAGCAGCGCGACAGATGGCTACACCTTC. This sequence encodes CASSATDGYTF.

CDR3 sequence reads: CASSLATGAGANVLTF. CDR3 nucleotide sequence: TGTGCCAGCAGCTTAGCCACAGGGGCTGGGGCCAACGTCCTGACTTTC. The chain joins TRBV7-6 to TRBJ2-6, with TRBD1 identical over 7 bases. CDR1 SGHVS and CDR2 FNYEAQ come from the germline V gene. Trimming took 0 bases from V and 2 from J; bases not matched to a gene: 1. This CDR3 is built from 16 residues.

V and J are TRBV11-2 and TRBJ2-1; 10 nucleotides agree with TRBD1. The CDR3 length is 16 residues. Germline loops: CDR1 SGHAT, CDR2 FQNNGV. The V segment lost 5 bases and the J segment 10 bases; nucleotides outside the gene matches: 14. The CDR3 loop reads CASSPLSGQGVIEQFF. CDR3 nucleotide sequence: TGTGCCAGCAGCCCCTTGTCCGGACAGGGGGTGATAGAGCAGTTCTTC.

The V call is TRBV2, the J call TRBJ2-1; D not certain. Germline loops: CDR1 SNHLY, CDR2 FYNNEI. The V end lost 7 bases, the J end lost 6 bases, and 10 bases lay between the germline ends. The CDR3 has 12 amino acids. CDR3: CASTPGSNEQFF. In DNA form, the CDR3 reads TGTGCCAGCACCCCGGGTAGCAATGAGCAGTTCTTC. The full variable domain, rest sourced from reference TRBV2 and TRBJ2-1, is EPEVTQTPSHQVTQMGQEVILRCVPISNHLYFYWYRQILGQKVEFLVSFYNNEISEKSEIFDDQFSVERPDGSNFTLKIRSTKLEDSAMYFCASTPGSNEQFFGPGTRLTVL.

The chain recombines TRBV6-5 with TRBJ2-7, with 8 bases aligning to TRBD1. Germline V gene lookup returns CDR1 MNHEY and CDR2 SVGAGI. Trimming cost V 5 bases and J 3 bases; bases outside gene matches: 9. The CDR3 has 15 residues. The CDR3 nucleotides read TGTGCCAGCAGTGGGCGGACAGGGTCCAACTACGAGCAGTACTTC. Protein: CASSGRTGSNYEQYF.

CDR3 DNA: TGTGCCAGCAGTTCTGGACAGGTACCTACGAAACAGTACTTC. Residues: CASSSGQVPTKQYF. The chain couples TRBV5-5 to TRBJ2-7; 7 bases match TRBD1. V shed 5 bases, J shed 10 bases, and the junction held 15 bases outside the gene matches. Germline V gives CDR1 SGHKS, CDR2 YYEKEE (reference sequence). The CDR3 is made up of 14 amino acids.

The chain carries TRBV19 and TRBJ1-5, with D tentatively TRBD1 (5 bases). The germline V gene encodes CDR1 LNHDA and CDR2 SQIVND (reference sequence). The V and J ends lost 3 bases and 6 bases respectively, with 18 bases between them. This CDR3 contains 16 residues. CDR3 in DNA: TGTGCCAGTAGTATGGGGACCCACTCCTCGGTTCAGCCCCAGCATTTT. The encoded protein is CASSMGTHSSVQPQHF.

The chain has TRBV4-2 and TRBJ2-4, with unresolved D. V lost 1 base and J 1 base, leaving 5 bases between the germline ends. Germline CDR1 reads LGHNA; CDR2 reads YNFKEQ. The CDR3 has 14 residues. The CDR3 nucleotides read TGTGCCAGCAGCCAAGTGGGCGCCAAAAACATTCAGTACTTC. This translates into CASSQVGAKNIQYF.

This chain uses TRBV19 with TRBJ2-5, with D perhaps TRBD1 (5 bases). The germline gives CDR1 LNHDA, CDR2 SQIVND (reference sequence). CDR3 length: 14 residues. Trimming took 5 bases from V and 0 from J, leaving 10 bases between them. CDR3 bases: TGTGCCAGTAGTTTATTAGGGGACCAAGAGACCCAGTACTTC. This codes for CASSLLGDQETQYF.

The chain joins TRBV11-3 to TRBJ2-7; D uncertain. Trimming removed 5 bases at V and 6 bases at J, with 11 bases between. Germline CDR1 reads SGHNT; CDR2 reads YENEEA. This CDR3 region has 12 residues. The CDR3 here is CASSPSFGEQYF. For the CDR3, the DNA is TGTGCCAGCAGCCCCTCGTTCGGCGAGCAGTACTTC.

V and J are TRBV5-6 and TRBJ1-2; TRBD1 aligns across 7 bases. Germline CDR1 reads SGHDT; CDR2 reads YYEEEE. This CDR3 comprises 13 residues. Trimming took 5 bases from V and 4 from J; bases not matched to a gene: 5. The CDR3 protein is CASSQRQGYGYTF. In nucleotides, the CDR3 is TGTGCCAGCAGTCAAAGACAGGGCTATGGCTACACCTTC.

This clone has a single count. The chain joins TRBV2 to TRBJ1-2; D call uncertain. Per the germline V gene, CDR1 is SNHLY and CDR2 is FYNNEI. CDR3 length: 12 residues. The V end lost 4 bases, the J end lost 7 bases, and 10 bases lay between the germline ends. Written as DNA, the CDR3 is TGTGCCAGCAGTGTTAGGGTTTCTGGCTACACCTTC. Translating gives CASSVRVSGYTF.

The J gene is TRBJ1-6, the V gene TRBV4-1; a possible D gene is TRBD1 (5 bases). V shed 0 bases and J shed 10 bases, with 7 bases lying between them. CDR3 length equals 13 residues. CDR1 and CDR2 from the germline V gene are MGHRA and YSYEKL. The CDR3 DNA reads as TGCGCCAGCAGCCAAGAGGGGGAGTCACCCCTCCACTTT. Protein: CASSQEGESPLHF.

This clone showed up just once. The V call is TRBV27, the J call TRBJ2-5; D gene uncertain. CDR3 length: 14 residues. Germline V gene data show CDR1 as MNHEY and CDR2 as SMNVEV (reference sequence). V was shortened by 5 bases and J by 7 bases, with 17 bases between the two germline ends. The CDR3 reads CASSPQDNRGTQYF. In DNA, the CDR3 is TGTGCCAGCAGTCCACAAGATAATCGAGGGACCCAGTACTTC.

The V and J genes are TRBV28 and TRBJ2-3, with 9 positions matching TRBD2. From germline, CDR1 is MDHEN and CDR2 SYDVKM. The CDR3 is 14 residues long. J was trimmed by 3 bases and V by 2 bases; bases with no gene match: 0. For the CDR3, the DNA is TGTGCCAGCAGTTTACTAGCGGGAACAGATACGCAGTATTTT. The encoded protein is CASSLLAGTDTQYF. The whole variable domain, filled in from reference TRBV28 and TRBJ2-3, reads DVKVTQSSRYLVKRTGEKVFLECVQDMDHENMFWYRQDPGLGLRLIYFSYDVKMKEKGDIPEGYSVSREKKERFSLILESASTNQTSMYLCASSLLAGTDTQYFGPGTRLTVL.

The chain links TRBV25-1 to TRBJ2-6; D unclear. The CDR3 runs to 13 residues. Germline V gene sequence: CDR1 MGHDK, CDR2 SYGVNS. V shed 5 bases and J shed 4 bases, with 6 bases lying between them. Here the CDR3 reads CASSWPGANVLTF. CDR3 DNA: TGTGCCAGCAGTTGGCCCGGGGCCAACGTCCTGACTTTC.

The chain combines TRBV18 with TRBJ1-3; D perhaps matches TRBD1 (6 bases). Trimming took 3 bases from V and 0 from J, leaving 9 bases between them. In germline, CDR1 is KGHSH, CDR2 LQKENI. This CDR3 has 15 amino acids. CDR3 coding DNA: TGTGCCAGCTCACCGGGACAAGGCTCTGGAAACACCATATATTTT. Protein product: CASSPGQGSGNTIYF.

The V gene is TRBV29-1, the J gene TRBJ2-5; TRBD2 might be the D (6 bases). The CDR3 covers 15 residues. The germline V gene encodes CDR1 SQVTM and CDR2 ANQGSEA. The V end was cut by 0 bases, the J end by 5 bases, with 16 bases between. The CDR3 protein is CSVEDPTGVGETQYF. DNA for the CDR3: TGCAGCGTTGAAGATCCCACGGGAGTCGGGGAGACCCAGTACTTC.

The chain joins TRBV7-9 to TRBJ2-3, with no clear D. Germline V gene data show CDR1 as SEHNR and CDR2 as FQNEAQ (reference sequence). Trimming took 2 bases from V and 0 from J, leaving 0 bases between them. CDR3 size: 12 residues. CDR3 region: CASSLSTDTQYF. Written as DNA, the CDR3 is TGTGCCAGCAGCTTAAGCACAGATACGCAGTATTTT.

There are a few counts of this clone. V is TRBV7-2 and J is TRBJ2-1, with D possibly TRBD1 on 5 matching bases. Trimming shortened V by 6 bases and J by 9 bases, and 12 bases separated the two germline ends. Looked up from germline, CDR1 is SGHTA and CDR2 is FQGNSA. The CDR3 extends over 12 amino acids. CDR3 nucleotide sequence: TGTGCCAGCAGTTCTAGACAGCTTGAGCAGTTCTTC. Its protein product is CASSSRQLEQFF.

The chain has TRBV11-2 and TRBJ2-3; D gene ambiguous. The V end lost 0 bases, the J end lost 3 bases, and 10 bases lay between the germline ends. The CDR3 covers 15 residues. CDR1 is SGHAT and CDR2 is FQNNGV in the germline V gene. The CDR3 coding sequence is TGTGCCAGCAGCTTAGATGTCGGCTCTACAGATACGCAGTATTTT. Translation gives CASSLDVGSTDTQYF.

This sequence joins TRBV5-1 and TRBJ2-7, with 13 bases matching TRBD2. Germline values: CDR1 SGHRS, CDR2 YFSETQ. The CDR3 consists of 16 residues. V was clipped by 2 bases and J by 4 bases; unmatched bases: 6. This CDR3 reads CASSFRVLAGGYEQYF. The CDR3 nucleotides read TGCGCCAGCAGCTTTAGGGTACTAGCGGGAGGGTACGAGCAGTACTTC.

The CDR3 protein is CASSSMKTRTYEQYF. The CDR3 region has the DNA TGTGCCAGCAGTTCCATGAAGACACGTACCTACGAGCAGTACTTC. The chain links TRBV6-6 to TRBJ2-7; no clear D gene. The CDR3 length is 15 residues. Trimming removed 4 bases from V and 2 bases from J, with 15 bases in between. Germline V gene data show CDR1 as MNHNY and CDR2 as SVGAGI (reference sequence).

This clone appeared a single time. This chain joins TRBV7-9 and TRBJ1-2, with D perhaps TRBD1 (5 bases). From germline, CDR1 is SEHNR and CDR2 FQNEAQ (reference sequence). V gave up 5 bases and J gave up 8 bases, with 15 bases separating them. The CDR3 consists of 13 residues. In nucleotides, the CDR3 is TGTGCCAGCAGCCTAAAGGGGATCTGGGGCTACACCTTC. Translation gives CASSLKGIWGYTF. The full variable domain, rest sourced from reference TRBV7-9 and TRBJ1-2, is DTGVSQNPRHKITKRGQNVTFRCDPISEHNRLYWYRQTLGQGPEFLTYFQNEAQLEKSRLLSDRFSAERPKGSFSTLEIQRTEQGDSAMYLCASSLKGIWGYTFGSGTRLTVV.

The chain's CDR3 is CARIVRDGQPQHF. The CDR3 DNA reads as TGTGCCAGAATAGTGAGGGATGGACAGCCCCAGCATTTT. The chain employs TRBV7-5 and TRBJ1-5. TRBV7-5 is labeled a pseudogene. The CDR3 runs to 13 residues.

The chain employs TRBV9 and TRBJ2-2; D is possibly TRBD1 (5 bases). From germline, CDR1 is SGDLS and CDR2 YYNGEE. V shed 1 base and J shed 7 bases, with 8 bases lying between them. The CDR3 is 13 amino acids. The CDR3 loop is CASSVQGDGELFF. The CDR3 DNA sequence: TGTGCCAGCAGCGTACAAGGGGACGGGGAGCTGTTTTTT.

This rearrangement joins TRBV2 to TRBJ1-4; D is perhaps TRBD1 (6 bases). V was pared by 2 bases and J by 3 bases, with 13 bases between. The germline V gene encodes CDR1 SNHLY and CDR2 FYNNEI. This CDR3 contains 16 residues. Here the CDR3 reads CASSEFVGAANEKLFF. DNA of the CDR3: TGTGCCAGCAGTGAATTTGTGGGGGCAGCTAATGAAAAACTGTTTTTT.

This chain joins TRBV7-6 and TRBJ1-4; 10 nucleotides agree with TRBD1. This CDR3 has 15 amino acids. CDR1 and CDR2 (germline): SGHVS, FNYEAQ. Unmatched junction bases numbered 8, after V lost 5 bases and J lost 8 bases. The CDR3 region has the DNA TGTGCCAGCAGCCTAGGGACAGGGGCGGGGGAAAAACTGTTTTTT. It codes for CASSLGTGAGEKLFF.

This clone was detected a few times. This chain joins TRBV28 and TRBJ2-7, with 7 bases fitting TRBD1. In germline, CDR1 is MDHEN, CDR2 SYDVKM. The CDR3 has 12 amino acids. V lost 5 bases to trimming and J lost 12 bases; unmatched junction nucleotides: 10. The CDR3 bases are TGTGCCAGCAGTACAGTCGAGGGGGCCACGTACTTC. Translated: CASSTVEGATYF.

This chain uses TRBV11-2 with TRBJ2-5; 8 nucleotides agree with TRBD1. The DNA end is a closer match to TRBJ2-7, so the J assignment may be wrong. Germline V lookup: CDR1 SGHAT, CDR2 FQNNGV. The CDR3 length is 14 residues. The DNA of the CDR3 is TGTGCCAGCAGCATGGACAGGGTATCCTACGAGCAGTACTTC. This translates into CASSMDRVSYEQYF.

This sequence joins TRBV18 and TRBJ1-1; 9 positions agree with TRBD1. V was pared by 4 bases and J by 2 bases, with 5 bases of the junction left unmatched. This CDR3 comprises 15 residues. Germline CDR1 is KGHSH and CDR2 is LQKENI. Here the CDR3 reads CASSRVTGGNTEAFF. The DNA for the CDR3 is TGTGCCAGCTCACGGGTTACAGGGGGCAACACTGAAGCTTTCTTT.